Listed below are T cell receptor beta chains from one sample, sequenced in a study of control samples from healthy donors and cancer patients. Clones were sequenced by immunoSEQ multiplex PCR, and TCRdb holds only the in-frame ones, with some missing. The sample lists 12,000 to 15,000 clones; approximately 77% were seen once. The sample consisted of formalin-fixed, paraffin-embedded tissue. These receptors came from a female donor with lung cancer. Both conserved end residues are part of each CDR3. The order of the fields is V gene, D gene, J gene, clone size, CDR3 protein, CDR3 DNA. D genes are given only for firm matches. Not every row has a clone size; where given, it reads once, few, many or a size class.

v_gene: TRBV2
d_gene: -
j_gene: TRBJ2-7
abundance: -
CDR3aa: CASRRRSYEQYF
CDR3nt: TGTGCCAGCAGGAGGAGGTCCTACGAGCAGTACTTC

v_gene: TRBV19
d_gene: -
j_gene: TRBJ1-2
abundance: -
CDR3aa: CASSIDQGHQPYGYTF
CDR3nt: TGTGCCAGTAGTATAGATCAAGGACACCAACCCTATGGCTACACCTTC

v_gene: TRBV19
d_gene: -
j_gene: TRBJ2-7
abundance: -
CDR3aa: CASSNQGVSYEQYF
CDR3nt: TGTGCCAGTAGTAATCAGGGCGTCTCCTACGAGCAGTACTTC

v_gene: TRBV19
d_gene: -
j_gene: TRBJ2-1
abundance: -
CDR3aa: CASSRNEDRSYNEQFF
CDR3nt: TGTGCCAGTAGCCGGAACGAGGACCGATCCTACAATGAGCAGTTCTTC

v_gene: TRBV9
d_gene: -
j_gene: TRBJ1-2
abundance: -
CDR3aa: CASSATATNYGYTF
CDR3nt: TGTGCCAGCAGCGCGACAGCGACTAACTATGGCTACACCTTC

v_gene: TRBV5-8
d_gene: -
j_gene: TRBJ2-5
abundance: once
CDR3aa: CASSLQPGRRVGTQYF
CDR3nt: TGTGCCAGCAGTTTACAACCGGGACGCCGGGTGGGGACCCAGTACTTC

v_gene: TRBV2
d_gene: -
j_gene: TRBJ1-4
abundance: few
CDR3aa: CASSGGTRSEKLFF
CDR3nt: TGTGCCAGCAGTGGCGGGACGCGTAGTGAAAAACTGTTTTTT

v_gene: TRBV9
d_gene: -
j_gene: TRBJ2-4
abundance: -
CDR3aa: CASSVVDSEKNIQYF
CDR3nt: TGTGCCAGCAGCGTCGTTGACTCCGAAAAAAACATTCAGTACTTC

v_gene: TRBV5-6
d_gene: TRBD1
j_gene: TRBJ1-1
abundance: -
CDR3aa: CASSIRDRHTEAFF
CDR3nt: TGTGCCAGCAGCATCCGGGACAGACACACTGAAGCTTTCTTT

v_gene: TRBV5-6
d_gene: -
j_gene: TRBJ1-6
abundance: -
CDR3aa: CASSLELDGNSPLHF
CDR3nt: TGTGCCAGCAGCTTGGAATTGGACGGTAATTCACCGCTCCACTTT

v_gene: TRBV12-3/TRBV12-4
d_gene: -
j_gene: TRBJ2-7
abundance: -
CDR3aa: CASSGGGHEQYF
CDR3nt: TGTGCCAGCAGTGGGGGGGGGCACGAGCAGTACTTC

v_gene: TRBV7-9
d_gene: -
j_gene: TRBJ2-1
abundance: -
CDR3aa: CASSFYYNEQFF
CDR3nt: TGTGCCAGCAGCTTCTATTACAATGAGCAGTTCTTC

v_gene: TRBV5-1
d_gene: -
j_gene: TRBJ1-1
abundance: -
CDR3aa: CASSDPRGDEAFF
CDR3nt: TGCGCCAGCTCCGACCCACGGGGAGATGAAGCTTTCTTT

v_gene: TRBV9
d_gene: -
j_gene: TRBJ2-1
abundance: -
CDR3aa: CASSYTNEQFF
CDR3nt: TGTGCCAGCAGCTATACGAATGAGCAGTTCTTC

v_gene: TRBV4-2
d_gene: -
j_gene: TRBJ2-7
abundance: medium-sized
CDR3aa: CASSQGVEQYF
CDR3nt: TGTGCCAGCAGCCAAGGGGTCGAGCAGTACTTC

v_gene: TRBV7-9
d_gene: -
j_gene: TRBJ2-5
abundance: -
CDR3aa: CASSLDVETQYF
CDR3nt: TGTGCCAGCAGCTTAGACGTGGAGACCCAGTACTTC

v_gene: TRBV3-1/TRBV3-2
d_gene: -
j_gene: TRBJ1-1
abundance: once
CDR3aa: CASSQGTLGTEAFF
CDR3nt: TGTGCCAGCAGCCAAGGGACCTTGGGCACTGAAGCTTTCTTT

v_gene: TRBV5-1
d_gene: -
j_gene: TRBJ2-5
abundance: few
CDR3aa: CASSLEGSGETQYF
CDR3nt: TGCGCCAGCAGCTTGGAGGGGTCCGGGGAGACCCAGTACTTC

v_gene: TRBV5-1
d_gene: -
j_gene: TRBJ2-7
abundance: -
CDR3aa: CASSSDLQGNYEQYF
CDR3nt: TGCGCCAGCAGTTCTGATCTTCAGGGGAACTACGAGCAGTACTTC

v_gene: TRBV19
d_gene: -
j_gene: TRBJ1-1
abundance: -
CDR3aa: CASISKLNTEAFF
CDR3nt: TGTGCCAGTATTAGTAAGTTGAACACTGAAGCTTTCTTT

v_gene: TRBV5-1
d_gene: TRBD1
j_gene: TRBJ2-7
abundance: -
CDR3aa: CASSFGGQIYEQYF
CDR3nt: TGCGCCAGCAGCTTTGGGGGACAGATCTACGAGCAGTACTTC

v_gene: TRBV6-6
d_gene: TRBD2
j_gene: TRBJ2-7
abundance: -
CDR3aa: CASSYAHLGAGEQYF
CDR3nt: TGTGCCAGCAGTTACGCCCATCTAGGAGCGGGGGAGCAGTACTTC

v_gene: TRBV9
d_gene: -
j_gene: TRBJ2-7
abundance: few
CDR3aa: CASSDREFSYEQYF
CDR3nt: TGTGCCAGCAGCGACAGGGAGTTTAGCTACGAGCAGTACTTC

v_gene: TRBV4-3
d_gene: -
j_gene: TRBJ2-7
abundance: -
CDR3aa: CASSQVGNRADEQYF
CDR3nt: TGCGCCAGCAGCCAAGTGGGAAACAGGGCCGACGAGCAGTACTTC

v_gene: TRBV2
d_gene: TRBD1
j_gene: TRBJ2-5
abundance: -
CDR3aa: CASHGTGRVETQYF
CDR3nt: TGTGCCAGCCATGGGACAGGGAGAGTAGAGACCCAGTACTTC

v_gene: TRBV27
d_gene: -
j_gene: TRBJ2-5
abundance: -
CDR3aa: CASSARAGETQYF
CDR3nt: TGTGCCAGCAGTGCGCGGGCCGGGGAGACCCAGTACTTC

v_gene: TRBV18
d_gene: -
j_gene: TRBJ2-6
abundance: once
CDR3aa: CASSPSAGANVLTF
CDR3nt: TGTGCCAGCTCACCTTCTGCTGGGGCCAACGTCCTGACTTTC

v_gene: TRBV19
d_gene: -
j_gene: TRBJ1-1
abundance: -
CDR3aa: CASSVGTGRGTEAFF
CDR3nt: TGTGCCAGTAGTGTGGGGACCGGGAGAGGCACTGAAGCTTTCTTT

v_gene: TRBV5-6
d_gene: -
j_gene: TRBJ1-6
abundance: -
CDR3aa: CASSLVGQINSPLHF
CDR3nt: TGTGCCAGCAGCCTTGTAGGACAGATCAATTCACCCCTCCACTTT

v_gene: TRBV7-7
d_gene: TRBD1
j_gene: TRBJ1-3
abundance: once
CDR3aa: CASSQTGVGNTIYF
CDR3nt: TGTGCTAGCAGCCAGACAGGGGTCGGAAACACCATATATTTT